Detailed here is one TCR beta chain. TCRdb's table, derived via immunoSEQ multiplex PCR, lists solely in-frame clones and lacks some. The sample carries about 180,000 clones, 88% recorded once. This entry comes from a study of blood T cell repertoires in COVID-19. The CDR3 spans 15 residues. Germline V CDR1 and CDR2: SGHTS, YDEGEE. V dropped 4 bases and J dropped 2; count of bases not matched to a gene: 8. The clonotype comes from a woman in her 30s with acute or convalescent COVID-19. Sequencing used peripheral blood. The chain links TRBV5-8 to TRBJ1-1; TRBD1 agrees at 7 bases. CDR3 protein: CASSPSTGHNTEAFF. CDR3 nucleotide sequence: TGTGCCAGCAGCCCTTCGACAGGGCATAACACTGAAGCTTTCTTT. Using reference TRBV5-8 and TRBJ1-1 for the parts outside the CDR3, the full variable domain is EAGVTQSPTHLIKTRGQQATLRCSPISGHTSVYWYQQALGLGLQFLLWYDEGEERNRGNFPPRFSGRQFPNYSSELNVNALELEDSALYLCASSPSTGHNTEAFFGQGTRLTVV.